This T cell receptor (beta chain) originates from a study of tumor-infiltrating lymphocytes in localized non-small cell lung cancer. Study summary: Each patient gave resected tumor and non-adjacent uninvolved lung tissue. Findings of the study overall: Only some patients had TCR sequencing, depending on available tissue.

The table came from immunoSEQ multiplex PCR; TCRdb's copy has only in-frame clones and leaves some out. The table records about 3,700 clones, 66% of them present only once. This clone has only a few counts. The target antigen is unknown. V shed 1 base and J shed 6 bases, with 11 bases lying between them. The germline gives CDR1 MGHRA, CDR2 YSYEKL. The CDR3 length is 14 residues. This TCR was recovered from a human donor with non-small cell lung cancer. The chain is built from TRBV4-1 and TRBJ2-3; a possible D gene is TRBD2 (5 bases). The material sequenced was uninvolved lung tissue not adjacent to the tumor. The CDR3 DNA reads as TGCGCCAGCAGCCAAGTCGGTTCGGGGGATACGCAGTATTTT. Its translation: CASSQVGSGDTQYF.